Following are 20 T cell receptor beta chains from one sample sequenced in a study of blood T cell repertoires in COVID-19. TCRdb keeps only in-frame clones here, not all; method: immunoSEQ multiplex PCR. The sample carries 150,000 to 200,000 clones, around 76% recorded once. The sequenced sample was peripheral blood. These receptors were taken from a woman between 65 and 79 years old with acute or convalescent COVID-19.

This chain links TRBV27 with TRBJ1-2; D perhaps matches TRBD1 (6 bases). Germline CDR1 MNHEY, CDR2 SMNVEV (reference sequence). The V end lost 2 bases, the J end lost 7 bases, and 11 bases lay between the germline ends. The CDR3 contains 13 residues. This CDR3 reads CASSLEGGFGYTF. CDR3 nucleotides: TGTGCCAGCAGTTTAGAAGGGGGTTTTGGCTACACCTTC.

The chain has TRBV12-1 and TRBJ1-2; the table calls TRBD1, which could not be checked here. TRBV12-1 is deemed a pseudogene. The CDR3 totals 13 residues. The chain's CDR3 is CASSSDRNYGYTF. CDR3 DNA: TGTGCCAGCAGCTCTGACAGAAACTATGGCTACACCTTC.

The chain employs TRBV5-1 and TRBJ1-2; D is possibly TRBD1 (5 bases). Looked up from germline, CDR1 is SGHRS and CDR2 is YFSETQ. This CDR3 has 15 amino acids. V was pared by 0 bases and J by 7 bases, with 16 bases between. CDR3 sequence: CASSLASQGLGGYTF. Here the CDR3 DNA reads TGCGCCAGCAGCTTGGCTAGTCAGGGACTTGGTGGCTACACCTTC. Full variable domain (remainder filled in from reference TRBV5-1 and TRBJ1-2): KAGVTQTPRYLIKTRGQQVTLSCSPISGHRSVSWYQQTPGQGLQFLFEYFSETQRNKGNFPGRFSGRQFSNSRSEMNVSTLELGDSALYLCASSLASQGLGGYTFGSGTRLTVV.

The chain recombines TRBV24-1 with TRBJ2-5; the match to TRBD2 covers 7 bases. The CDR3 consists of 17 residues. Trimming removed 4 bases from V and 3 bases from J; junction bases left unmatched: 13. The germline V gene has CDR1 KGHDR and CDR2 SFDVKD. The CDR3 DNA is TGTGCCACCAGTGACCCACTAGGTAGGAGCGGGGAAGAGACCCAGTACTTC. Its protein product is CATSDPLGRSGEETQYF.

This clone was recorded a few times. The gene calls are TRBV4-2 and TRBJ1-1, with D uncertain. V was clipped by 1 base and J by 8 bases, with 8 bases between them. The length of the CDR3 is 12 residues. The germline V gene has CDR1 LGHNA and CDR2 YNFKEQ. CDR3 region: CASSQGTTEAFF. CDR3 DNA sequence: TGTGCCAGCAGCCAAGGGACTACCGAAGCTTTCTTT.

This clone has at least ten counts. V gene TRBV7-2 combines with J gene TRBJ2-7, with 16 positions matching TRBD2. The germline V gene has CDR1 SGHTA and CDR2 FQGNSA. CDR3 length: 16 amino acids. The trim removed 5 bases at V and 4 bases at J, leaving 5 bases unmatched. The CDR3 is CASSPRGLAGGYEQYF. The CDR3 nucleotides read TGTGCCAGCAGCCCCAGGGGACTAGCGGGAGGGTACGAGCAGTACTTC.

V and J are TRBV24-1 and TRBJ2-3, with D perhaps TRBD2 (6 bases). The CDR3 is 14 residues long. CDR1 and CDR2 from the germline V gene are KGHDR and SFDVKD. The V end was cut by 0 bases, the J end by 4 bases, with 7 bases between. CDR3 residues: CATSDLSGADTQYF. In DNA form, the CDR3 reads TGTGCCACCAGTGATTTGTCGGGGGCAGATACGCAGTATTTT.

This chain links TRBV19 with TRBJ1-5, with 8 bases aligning to TRBD1. V trimming: 4 bases; J trimming: 5 bases; junction bases outside the gene matches: 7. The CDR3 contains 15 residues. CDR1 and CDR2 from the germline V gene are LNHDA and SQIVND (reference sequence). The CDR3 bases are TGTGCCAGTAGTACTCCTAACAGGGGGGATCAGCCCCAGCATTTT. Protein: CASSTPNRGDQPQHF.

CDR3 amino acids: CASSWRQGGEAFF. CDR3 coding DNA: TGCGCCAGCAGCTGGCGACAGGGGGGTGAAGCTTTCTTT. V and J are TRBV5-1 and TRBJ1-1, with TRBD1 identical over 9 bases. This CDR3 is built from 13 residues. Germline V CDR1 and CDR2: SGHRS, YFSETQ. Losses at the gene ends were 3 bases for V and 7 bases for J; bases not matched to a gene: 4.

This clone was detected once. V gene TRBV10-3 combines with J gene TRBJ2-2; 12 positions agree with TRBD1. Germline trimming cut 11 bases from V and 6 bases from J; bases unmatched to any gene: 16. Germline values: CDR1 ENHRY, CDR2 SYGVKD. The CDR3 runs to 17 residues. The DNA of the CDR3 is TGTGCCGCGACGGGACAGGGGGCGTCCGGTGCGGCCGGGGAGCTGTTTTTT. Translation: CAATGQGASGAAGELFF.

CDR3 amino acids: CSASELDRWKTYEQYF. Here the CDR3 DNA reads TGCAGTGCTAGTGAACTCGACAGGTGGAAGACCTACGAGCAGTACTTC. J is TRBJ2-7 and V is TRBV20-1; a weak D match, TRBD1 (6 bases). The ends were cut back, 3 bases at V and 2 bases at J, with 20 bases in the middle. This CDR3 region has 16 residues. The V gene's germline CDR1 is DFQATT and CDR2 SNEGSKA (reference sequence).

The J gene is TRBJ1-1, the V gene TRBV14, with 7 bases matching TRBD1. The junction had 12 bases not matched to a gene; V was cut back by 4 bases and J by 4 bases. The CDR3 loop spans 16 amino acids. Germline values: CDR1 SGHDN, CDR2 FVKESK. For the CDR3, the DNA is TGTGCCAGCAGCCCCCGACAGGGAACCTGGGGCACTGAAGCTTTCTTT. Residues: CASSPRQGTWGTEAFF.

This chain uses TRBV18 with TRBJ1-1, with a weak D call TRBD1 (6 bases). Trimming removed 6 bases at V and 7 bases at J, with 21 bases between. The CDR3 loop spans 15 amino acids. Germline CDR1 and CDR2: KGHSH and LQKENI. CDR3 region: CASSLSQGGPHEAFF. The CDR3 DNA is TGTGCCAGCTCGCTGTCACAGGGCGGACCCCATGAAGCTTTCTTT.

V usage is TRBV5-5 and J usage is TRBJ1-2; D uncertain. Germline V gene lookup returns CDR1 SGHKS and CDR2 YYEKEE (reference sequence). The CDR3 runs 12 residues. The V end was cut by 4 bases, the J end by 4 bases, with 8 bases between. DNA of the CDR3: TGTGCCAGCAGCCTCGACATCTATGGCTACACCTTC. It specifies CASSLDIYGYTF.

This sequence joins TRBV5-5 and TRBJ2-7, with 11 bases lining up with TRBD1. The V gene's germline CDR1 is SGHKS and CDR2 YYEKEE (reference sequence). This CDR3 has 13 amino acids. The V segment lost 4 bases and the J segment 5 bases; nucleotides outside the gene matches: 2. This CDR3 is CASSRDRGDEQYF. In DNA form, the CDR3 reads TGTGCCAGCAGCCGGGACAGGGGGGACGAGCAGTACTTC.

This sequence joins TRBV5-4 and TRBJ2-3; the D gene is possibly TRBD1 (5 bases). V lost 0 bases and J lost 3, with 14 bases in between. Germline V CDR1 and CDR2: SGHNT, YYREEE (reference sequence). The CDR3 has 16 residues. CDR3 amino acids: CASSLDRNIRTDTQYF. The CDR3, as DNA: TGTGCCAGCAGCTTGGACAGGAATATACGGACAGATACGCAGTATTTT.

This chain joins TRBV6-6 and TRBJ1-6; 8 bases line up with TRBD1. Germline V gene data show CDR1 as MNHNY and CDR2 as SVGAGI (reference sequence). This CDR3 region has 16 residues. The V and J ends lost 5 bases and 9 bases, in that order; junction bases with no gene match: 12. CDR3 in amino acids: CASSPDTTGTGSPLHF. DNA for the CDR3: TGTGCCAGCAGTCCTGACACAACAGGGACAGGTTCACCCCTCCACTTT.

The rearrangement links TRBV21-1 to TRBJ2-1; the table's TRBD1 call for D was not verified on the DNA. TRBV21-1 is noted as a pseudogene. The CDR3 consists of 16 residues. CDR3 amino acids: CASSKPLGTASNEQFF. Written as DNA, the CDR3 is TGTGCCAGCAGCAAACCACTCGGGACAGCCAGCAATGAGCAGTTCTTC.

The chain is built from TRBV7-9 and TRBJ2-5; TRBD2 agrees at 10 bases. CDR3 length: 17 amino acids. The V segment lost 0 bases and the J segment 7 bases; nucleotides outside the gene matches: 11. The germline CDR1 and CDR2 sequences are SEHNR and FQNEAQ (reference sequence). The CDR3, as DNA: TGTGCCAGCAGCTTAGCTGGGCTAGCGGGAGCGAGCGGGACCCAGTACTTC. Translated: CASSLAGLAGASGTQYF.

In its sample, this clone was seen a few times. The chain couples TRBV28 to TRBJ1-1; possible D gene TRBD1, 5 bases. The V gene's germline CDR1 is MDHEN and CDR2 SYDVKM. This CDR3 contains 13 residues. Trimming removed 2 bases at V and 6 bases at J, with 10 bases between. The CDR3 sequence is CASSLQAGPEAFF. The CDR3 DNA sequence: TGTGCCAGCAGTTTACAGGCGGGGCCTGAAGCTTTCTTT.